The T cell receptor beta chain under discussion was sequenced for a study of CD4 T cells in relation to SARS-CoV-2 and coronaviruses. Notes on this clone: Its specificity is unknown.

The V end lost 6 bases, the J end lost 8 bases, and 26 bases lay between the germline ends. CDR1 LNHDA and CDR2 SQIVND come from the germline V gene (reference sequence). The CDR3 sequence is 17 residues long. The data were produced by immunoSEQ multiplex PCR, yet TCRdb's version contains in-frame clones alone and is incomplete. Here the sample spans 18,000 or so clones, around 77% being singletons. Findings and limits, study-wide: In around three fifths of donors, memory CD4+ clonotypes crossrecognized SARS-CoV-2 and at least one common cold coronavirus spike.

Unexposed donor CD4+ T cells date from 2011-2018, before the COVID-19 pandemic. After ten to eleven days of culture, CD4+ T cells were isolated. Each well had two million PBMCs in about 5% human AB serum with IL-2. This TCR derives from a human donor in good health. Sequenced sample: CD4+ T cells from PBMCs, cultured in vitro. The chain carries TRBV19 and TRBJ2-1; D possibly uses TRBD1 or TRBD2 (5 bases each). DNA for the CDR3: TGTGCCAGTAGGGACCTACATCTGGGTAGAGGGGTCGATGAGCAGTTCTTC. Amino acids: CASRDLHLGRGVDEQFF. The full variable domain, with the rest looked up from reference TRBV19 and TRBJ2-1, is DGGITQSPKYLFRKEGQNVTLSCEQNLNHDAMYWYRQDPGQGLRLIYYSQIVNDFQKGDIAEGYSVSREKKESFPLTVTSAQKNPTAFYLCASRDLHLGRGVDEQFFGPGTRLTVL.